The clone carrying this T cell receptor beta chain came up many times. Its matching antigen is unknown. The record originates from a study of Graves' ophthalmopathy and Graves' hyperthyroidism. Study-level background: Untreated patients at initial diagnosis provided peripheral blood.

Unmatched junction bases numbered 3, after V lost 0 bases and J lost 0 bases. Germline values: CDR1 DFQATT, CDR2 SNEGSKA (reference sequence). The CDR3 has 16 amino acids. Using RNA transcripts, the TCR beta CDR3 regions were amplified. The library came from an HTBI-primed first-round RT-PCR and a second-round multiplex PCR. TCRdb re-called the multiplex PCR reads through MiXCR, storing one row per CDR3 protein. This table holds 660,000 or so distinct CDR3 sequences, 35% to 50% found once. Findings and limits, study-wide: Sensitivity reached 85% to 90% and specificity about 76% for a 13-signature model separating ophthalmopathy from stable hyperthyroidism. The authors also found most expanded thyroid clonotypes above 0.001 frequency in blood.

The sequencing input was peripheral blood. The chain links TRBV20-1 to TRBJ2-5, with 11 bases aligning to TRBD2. The source of this sequence is an adult man with Graves' ophthalmopathy. DNA of the CDR3: TGCAGTGCTAGAGATCGACTAGCGGGGTACCAAGAGACCCAGTACTTC. Encoded protein: CSARDRLAGYQETQYF.